This TCR beta chain was sequenced in a study of cytomegalovirus exposure and HLA in healthy donors. Overall study context: The approximately 120 million unique TCR beta sequences, from 150 million to 200 million T cells, were found by an earlier analysis.

Study findings and constraints: The majority of TCR sequences were rare, yet some public TCRs appeared in many donors. The HLA-A and HLA-B alleles of most subjects were reportedly predicted accurately from TCR beta sequences. The authors assumed roughly uniform sequencing depth across donors for presence/absence analyses.

This CDR3 is 15 amino acids long. V shed 1 base, J shed 2 bases, and the junction held 3 bases outside the gene matches. The germline V gene encodes CDR1 MGHRA and CDR2 YSYEKL. On this clone itself: The antigen remains unidentified.

With 60 Vbeta and 13 Jbeta primers, the PCR was carried out. Libraries were prepared by immunoSEQ multiplex PCR; TCRdb keeps only in-frame clonotypes and omits some of them. The data show around 170,000 clones, approximately 78% seen once. Sequencing was performed on PBMCs. The sequence derives from a woman aged 18-35 years in good health and CMV-seronegative. This chain links TRBV4-1 with TRBJ2-5; 8 bases map to TRBD1. CDR3 bases: TGCGCCAGCAGCCAAGTTGGGACAGGACAAGAGACCCAGTACTTC. It codes for CASSQVGTGQETQYF.